This paragraph reports one T cell receptor beta chain. This clonotype has ten or more counts. Its antigen is not yet known. No qualities accompany the bases; no much larger clone lies one base away. Sample time point, as interpreted from the label and publication: patch test 2, 6 weeks after DPC sensitization. The meaning of the sample's treatment or condition label: therapeutic diphenylcyclopropenone sensitization with weekly scalp DPC. At every patch-test visit, the blood draw took place before the patch test was put on. Patients were considered eligible if aged 18 to 70, diagnosed with alopecia and deemed suitable for DPC therapy, and patients were excluded if pregnant. Total RNA was isolated from unfractionated whole blood collected in Tempus Blood RNA tubes. These data belong to a study of human T cells and chemical hapten exposure (dated by TCRdb to 2020 to 2022). About the investigation overall: For sensitization, 2% DPC in acetone was applied to a roughly 2 cm by roughly 2 cm area of upper inner arm skin. Blood samples were taken from patients before sensitization (week 0) and at 2, 6 and about 24 weeks after DPC sensitization. Libraries were combined into a pool for sequencing, and differences in TCR yield between samples came mainly from small differences in library volumes within the pool. Twenty-nine alopecia patients gave blood for TCR sequencing at one to four time points (pre-sensitization, 2, 6 and 24 weeks). The study tracked peripheral blood TCR repertoire changes in vivo during primary and secondary sensitization to the hapten diphenylcyclopropenone (DPC) in alopecia patients. Patch testing was performed on the upper back with Finn chambers containing 0.01% DPC, and the patch tests were scored after 6 days according to International Contact Dermatitis Research Group standards. Patients additionally received weekly therapeutic DPC doses to the scalp throughout the approximately 25-week study period. The mostly female patient cohort included alopecia areata with under or over 50% scalp involvement, alopecia totalis and alopecia universalis. Findings and caveats that apply to the study as a whole: Because all patients had alopecia, a presumed autoimmune disease, the immune response of the patients might differ from that of healthy individuals. Compared with pre-sensitization or healthy control sets, expanded TCRs formed significantly more large CDR3 similarity clusters, which is consistent with antigen-driven responses. A positive correlation was found between the number of PT1 expanded TCRs and patch test score, with significance reached at thresholds 8, 16 and 32 but not 4. DPC sensitization did not change how many TCRs were above 1 in 1000 frequency, and no evidence was found of alterations in global repertoire structure. Repeated subsampling changed both the strength of the expansion versus patch-test correlation and the threshold at which that correlation became significant.

Including the terminal cysteine and phenylalanine, the CDR3 comprises 16 residues. Only CDR3 DNA remains: 48 bases, in frame from the first base. The germline V and J ends show losses of 0 bases and 2 bases respectively, and no gene match explains 4 bases of the junction. CDR1 and CDR2 are drawn from the germline V gene: MNHNS, SASEGT. The library was made by RACE. The reads were generated on a NextSeq 500. During library preparation, unique molecular identifiers were attached to individual cDNA molecules so that TCRs could be counted in a quantitative, reproducible way. For every blood RNA sample, sequencing covered both the TCR alpha and TCR beta chains. For the original study's pipeline: The median number of TCRs per sample was approximately 93,000, ranging from roughly 20,000 to 700,000. V, J and CDR3 annotation of the TCR reads was performed with the Decombinator software suite. Every sample was subsampled to the same number of TCRs (28,000) for the PS versus PT1 abundance plots. Expanded TCRs were defined as absent before sensitization and observed at least eight times at the 2-week time point. TCRdb trimmed public reads at Q25 via fastp, called clones via MiXCR and kept in-frame beta chains. CDR3 protein sequences are deduplicated, and each keeps its most common genes and DNA. The V and J calls come from TCRdb's annotation, not from the publication. The sample table holds 65,000 to 95,000 distinct CDR3 sequences, of which 6.6% were seen once. Approximately 1.2% of the sample lies in the top ten.

This clonotype was sampled from a woman in her thirties with alopecia areata. Some clones in this sample may be carry-over from other donors' samples. The chain joins TRBV6-1 to TRBJ1-5; 7 central nucleotides agree with TRBD1. The material was whole blood, obtained in connection with sensitization to the hapten diphenylcyclopropenone (DPC). In nucleotides, the sequence is TGTGCCAGCAGTGAAGCAAGGGGGCGCGGCAATCAGCCCCAGCATTTT. This sequence encodes CASSEARGRGNQPQHF.